Below, 22 T cell receptor beta chains from the same sample are listed, as sequenced in a study of immune aging and cytomegalovirus after organ transplant. Indicated time point: five sample-tagged time points from pre-transplant (day -1) to day 368 post-transplant, pooled. No antigen has been identified for these receptors. Cells were captured in microwells, and libraries were made with BD Rhapsody targeted mRNA and AbSeq chemistry. One entry per CDR3 protein results from TCRdb running MiXCR on the single-cell sequencing reads. The table shows approximately 22,000 distinct CDR3 sequences, with just over 35% occurring only once. The sample in question was CMV peptide-activated CD4+ and CD8+ T cells sorted from blood, obtained at five time points, pooled. The subset denotes: sorted CD8+CD137+ and CD4+CD154+ T cells after approximately 12 h CMV IE-1 peptide stimulation. The receptors here all came from a female donor who had a heart transplant and CMV viremia.

By sample share, this clonotype is medium-sized. The chain links TRBV28 to TRBJ1-2; D might be TRBD1 (5 bases). Germline CDR1 and CDR2: MDHEN and SYDVKM. V gave up 5 bases and J gave up 4 bases, with 17 bases separating them. The CDR3 length is 15 residues. CDR3 bases: TGTGCCAGCAGTCCTGACATGGGGCGCCCCTATGGCTACACCTTC. Amino acids: CASSPDMGRPYGYTF.

The chain carries TRBV24-1 and TRBJ2-3; 8 bases map to TRBD2. The ends lost 8 bases at V and 1 base at J; junction bases unmatched: 1. Germline V gene lookup returns CDR1 KGHDR and CDR2 SFDVKD. The CDR3 runs 13 residues. CDR3 sequence reads: CATNGRGTDTQYF. CDR3 bases: TGTGCCACCAACGGGAGGGGCACAGATACGCAGTATTTT.

This chain connects TRBV5-6 to TRBJ1-1, with D maybe TRBD1 (5 bases). CDR1 and CDR2 from the germline V gene are SGHDT and YYEEEE. V shed 4 bases and J shed 8 bases, with 15 bases lying between them. CDR3 length: 13 residues. The CDR3 DNA reads as TGTGCCAGCAGCGTAGGGACGTTCGGAGAAGCTTTCTTT. Protein product: CASSVGTFGEAFF.

This clonotype was seen at least ten times. The rearrangement uses TRBV4-1 and TRBJ1-5; 7 nucleotides match TRBD1. Germline assignment: CDR1 MGHRA and CDR2 YSYEKL. Trimming at V came to 0 bases and at J to 4 bases, leaving 6 bases not matched to a gene. The CDR3 loop spans 16 amino acids. CDR3 DNA: TGCGCCAGCAGCCAAGAACCCGGGACAGATAATCAGCCCCAGCATTTT. It encodes CASSQEPGTDNQPQHF.

This clonotype has at least ten counts. CDR3 DNA: TGTGCCAGCAGTTTCTCCCGGATGGAGCAGTTCTTC. This translates into CASSFSRMEQFF. This chain uses TRBV12-3 or TRBV12-4 with TRBJ2-1; D is uncertain. Trimming took 3 bases from V and 10 from J, leaving 10 bases between them. This CDR3 region has 12 residues.

V and J are TRBV30 and TRBJ2-2, with no clear D. CDR1 is GTSNPN, CDR2 SVGIG, per germline (reference sequence). V gave up 5 bases and J gave up 5 bases, with 9 bases separating them. The CDR3 contains 12 residues. The CDR3 DNA reads as TGTGCCTGGGGCAGAAGGACCGGGGAGCTGTTTTTT. Protein sequence: CAWGRRTGELFF.

Sample share makes this clonotype medium-sized. This sequence joins TRBV10-3 and TRBJ2-3; D is ambiguous. The CDR3 has 15 residues. Trimming removed 3 bases at V and 4 bases at J, with 14 bases between. CDR1 and CDR2 from the germline V gene are ENHRY and SYGVKD. In nucleotides, the CDR3 is TGTGCCATCAGTGACCACGCGGCCGGCCCAGATACGCAGTATTTT. It translates to CAISDHAAGPDTQYF.

The chain employs TRBV20-1 and TRBJ2-1, with D possibly TRBD1 on 5 matching bases. Germline V gene data show CDR1 as DFQATT and CDR2 as SNEGSKA (reference sequence). The CDR3 has 13 residues. Trimming pared 0 bases from V and 6 bases from J, leaving 9 bases between. The CDR3 DNA follows: TGCAGTGCTAGAGAAGGGGCCGTCAATGAGCAGTTCTTC. It codes for CSAREGAVNEQFF.

The CDR3, as DNA: TGTGCCAGTAGGGAAGGACGGGGGGAGCCGAACACTGAAGCTTTCTTT. Its translation: CASREGRGEPNTEAFF. This rearrangement joins TRBV19 to TRBJ1-1; weak D call: TRBD1 (5 bases). The germline V and J ends were trimmed by 6 bases and 1 base, with 18 bases remaining between them. The CDR3 has 16 residues. The germline V gene has CDR1 LNHDA and CDR2 SQIVND (reference sequence).

This chain uses TRBV6-6 with TRBJ2-1; 12 bases align to TRBD2. The CDR3 runs 15 residues. The germline CDR1 and CDR2 sequences are MNHNY and SVGAGI (reference sequence). The junction had 1 base not matched to a gene; V was cut back by 2 bases and J by 5 bases. CDR3 nucleotide sequence: TGTGCCAGCAGTTACCCTAGCGGGAGGGACAATGAGCAGTTCTTC. This translates into CASSYPSGRDNEQFF.

At least ten counts were recorded for this clonotype. The chain is built from TRBV5-5 and TRBJ2-5; D is unresolved. The germline V and J ends were trimmed by 0 bases and 2 bases, with 8 bases remaining between them. The CDR3 spans 14 residues. Germline loops: CDR1 SGHKS, CDR2 YYEKEE (reference sequence). The CDR3: CASSLGSAQETQYF. Here the CDR3 DNA reads TGTGCCAGCAGCTTGGGATCGGCACAAGAGACCCAGTACTTC.

This sequence joins TRBV7-2 and TRBJ2-7; the D gene is possibly TRBD1 (7 bases). There are 15 residues in the CDR3. Trimming left V 3 bases short and J 3 bases short, with 15 bases between. Germline CDR1 reads SGHTA; CDR2 reads FQGNSA. CDR3 residues: CASSLGDRDFYEQYF. CDR3 nucleotides: TGTGCCAGCAGCTTGGGAGACAGGGACTTCTACGAGCAGTACTTC. Based on the CDR3 plus reference TRBV7-2 and TRBJ2-7, the full variable domain is GAGVSQSPSNKVTEKGKDVELRCDPISGHTALYWYRQSLGQGLEFLIYFQGNSAPDKSGLPSDRFSAERTGGSVSTLTIQRTQQEDSAVYLCASSLGDRDFYEQYFGPGTRLTVT.

To note about this clonotype: This sequence is one base from a far larger clone and is likely a read error. The genes are TRBV5-4 and TRBJ2-5; possibly TRBD1 or TRBD2 for D (5 bases each). Trimming left V 7 bases short and J 11 bases short, with 27 bases between. The germline V gene encodes CDR1 SGHNT and CDR2 YYREEE (reference sequence). CDR3 length: 15 residues. This chain's CDR3 is CASLDLTGAYNEQYF. The CDR3 nucleotides are TGTGCCAGCCTGGACTTAACCGGGGCCTACAATGAGCAGTACTTC.

This clonotype has ten or more counts. J is TRBJ1-6 and V is TRBV20-1; no clear D gene. Germline V gene data show CDR1 as DFQATT and CDR2 as SNEGSKA (reference sequence). CDR3 size: 11 residues. The V gene lost 2 bases and the J gene lost 18 bases, with 14 bases spanning the gap. The chain's CDR3 is CSARLADRTHF. In DNA form, the CDR3 reads TGCAGTGCTAGATTGGCAGATAGAACCCACTTT.

The rearrangement joins TRBV9 to TRBJ2-1, with D possibly TRBD1 on 6 matching bases. V gave up 1 base and J gave up 0 bases, with 8 bases separating them. The CDR3 has 15 amino acids. Germline V gene sequence: CDR1 SGDLS, CDR2 YYNGEE. In DNA form, the CDR3 reads TGTGCCAGCAGCGTAAGGGACATCTCCTACAATGAGCAGTTCTTC. This codes for CASSVRDISYNEQFF.

The chain carries TRBV12-3 or TRBV12-4 and TRBJ1-1; TRBD1 might be the D (6 bases). V was trimmed by 1 base and J by 2 bases, leaving 11 bases between them. The CDR3 runs to 15 residues. CDR3 DNA: TGTGCCAGCAGTTTAGATCAGGGGCTAAACACTGAAGCTTTCTTT. Translation: CASSLDQGLNTEAFF.

Of note for this clonotype: A junction boundary mismatches the germline segment, possibly from a read error. The V gene is TRBV6-5, the J gene TRBJ2-2; 7 nucleotides match TRBD2. The CDR3 extends over 17 amino acids. CDR1 MNHEY and CDR2 SVGAGI come from the germline V gene. This chain's CDR3 is CASAPAPGGVHTGELFF. As DNA, the CDR3 is TGTGCCAGTGCTCCAGCACCGGGAGGAGTTCACACCGGGGAGCTGTTTTTC.

This clonotype was counted only a few times. V gene TRBV4-2 combines with J gene TRBJ2-7; 11 bases match TRBD2. Trimming took 3 bases from V and 2 from J; bases not matched to a gene: 3. The CDR3 loop spans 15 amino acids. The germline CDR1 and CDR2 sequences are LGHNA and YNFKEQ. CDR3 protein: CASSHGLAGTYEQYF. The CDR3 coding sequence is TGTGCCAGCAGCCACGGACTAGCGGGCACCTACGAGCAGTACTTC.

In regard to this clonotype: Its ends do not fully match the called genes, so a read error is possible. This sequence joins TRBV7-3 and TRBJ2-4; no definite D call. CDR1 is SGHTA, CDR2 FQGTGA, per germline. This CDR3 region has 16 residues. The CDR3 here is CAGSYSLHLAKNIQYF. CDR3 DNA sequence: TGTGCCGGCAGCTACAGCCTACACTTAGCCAAAAACATTCAGTACTTC.

In its sample, this clonotype is medium-sized. The chain is built from TRBV7-9 and TRBJ2-7, with D unclear. The length of the CDR3 is 13 residues. V shed 5 bases and J shed 4 bases, with 12 bases lying between them. The germline V gene encodes CDR1 SEHNR and CDR2 FQNEAQ (reference sequence). In nucleotides, the CDR3 is TGTGCCAGCAGCCCGGTAGATTCATACGAGCAGTACTTC. Translation gives CASSPVDSYEQYF.

The CDR3 loop reads CASSLSLLNEQFF. CDR3 bases: TGTGCCAGCAGCTTAAGTTTGCTCAATGAGCAGTTCTTC. This chain uses TRBV11-2 with TRBJ2-1; D is unresolved. V lost 2 bases and J lost 6, with 8 bases in between. The CDR3 is made up of 13 amino acids. Germline assignment: CDR1 SGHAT and CDR2 FQNNGV.

This clonotype was seen only a few times. The chain employs TRBV19 and TRBJ2-3; D remains unclear. Germline V lookup: CDR1 LNHDA, CDR2 SQIVND (reference sequence). This CDR3 comprises 15 residues. Deletions cut 4 bases from V and 4 bases from J, with 15 bases between. DNA of the CDR3: TGTGCCAGTAGTAAAGCTGTAGTAAGGGCAGATACGCAGTATTTT. Protein: CASSKAVVRADTQYF.